The 28 T cell receptor beta chains in this list originate from one sample, sequenced in a study of Ad26.COV2.S vaccination and SARS-CoV-2 variants. Clones were sequenced by immunoSEQ multiplex PCR, and TCRdb holds only the in-frame ones, with some missing. Altogether about 680,000 clones are present, approximately 88% being singletons, with the ten largest covering over 1.3%. The treatment: 15 to 20 received Ad26.COV2.S at low or high dose, single or two shots; about 5 received placebo; per-sample allocation not given. Following the first vaccine or placebo injection, samples were taken on day 63. This specimen was peripheral blood, taken in a trial of Ad26.COV2.S vaccine versus placebo. The receptor set was obtained from a person between 18 and 59 years old who received the Ad26.COV2.S COVID-19 vaccine or a placebo.

This sequence joins TRBV30 and TRBJ1-5, with D maybe TRBD1 (6 bases). This CDR3 is built from 16 residues. The V gene's germline CDR1 is GTSNPN and CDR2 SVGIG (reference sequence). The V and J ends lost 4 bases and 1 base respectively, with 17 bases between them. The CDR3 here is CAWTSQGKGSNQPQHF. The CDR3, as DNA: TGTGCCTGGACAAGCCAGGGGAAGGGGAGCAATCAGCCCCAGCATTTT.

The gene calls are TRBV29-1 and TRBJ1-1; the D is unclear. The CDR3 extends over 14 amino acids. Germline V lookup: CDR1 SQVTM, CDR2 ANQGSEA. The V and J ends lost 5 bases and 1 base respectively, with 14 bases between them. This CDR3 reads CSVYRSSGNTEAFF. The CDR3 DNA sequence: TGCAGCGTTTACCGCTCCTCGGGGAACACTGAAGCTTTCTTT.

The V gene is TRBV10-3, the J gene TRBJ1-5; possible D gene TRBD1, 6 bases. V was pared by 5 bases and J by 7 bases, with 12 bases between. Germline lookup yields CDR1 ENHRY and CDR2 SYGVKD. CDR3 length equals 13 residues. CDR3 DNA: TGTGCCATCAGTCCGACAGGAACGCAGCCCCAGCATTTT. Translating it yields CAISPTGTQPQHF.

In this sample, this clone turned up a few times. This sequence joins TRBV15 and TRBJ1-6, with D unclear. The CDR3 runs to 17 residues. V lost 0 bases and J 10 bases, leaving 19 bases between the germline ends. Germline V gives CDR1 LNHNV, CDR2 YYDKDF (reference sequence). The chain's CDR3 is CATSRDKFAGVNSPLHF. The CDR3 region has the DNA TGTGCCACCAGCAGAGATAAATTTGCTGGGGTCAACTCACCCCTCCACTTT.

This sequence joins TRBV19 and TRBJ2-2, with 12 nucleotides matching TRBD2. Trimming cost V 8 bases and J 6 bases; bases outside gene matches: 10. Germline CDR1 LNHDA, CDR2 SQIVND (reference sequence). The CDR3 contains 16 residues. CDR3 nucleotides: TGTGCCAGTCGCCCCCCGGGACTAGCGGGTGCCGGGGAGCTGTTTTTT. Its translation: CASRPPGLAGAGELFF. Filled out from reference TRBV19 and TRBJ2-2, the complete variable domain reads DGGITQSPKYLFRKEGQNVTLSCEQNLNHDAMYWYRQDPGQGLRLIYYSQIVNDFQKGDIAEGYSVSREKKESFPLTVTSAQKNPTAFYLCASRPPGLAGAGELFFGEGSRLTVL.

This chain uses TRBV6-5 with TRBJ1-2; 10 nucleotides line up with TRBD1. Per the germline V gene, CDR1 is MNHEY and CDR2 is SVGAGI. V lost 7 bases, J lost 3 bases, and 2 bases stayed unmatched. The CDR3 is 13 amino acids. The CDR3 sequence is CASKGQGHYGYTF. The CDR3 DNA follows: TGTGCCAGCAAGGGACAGGGGCACTATGGCTACACCTTC.

V and J are TRBV19 and TRBJ1-2; the D is unclear. The CDR3 is 13 amino acids. V lost 6 bases to trimming and J lost 4 bases, with 12 bases between them. CDR1 and CDR2 from the germline V gene are LNHDA and SQIVND (reference sequence). DNA of the CDR3: TGTGCCAGTAGCCCTACAGATCTCTATGGCTACACCTTC. Its translation: CASSPTDLYGYTF.

The rearrangement uses TRBV29-1 and TRBJ1-2; D possibly corresponds to TRBD1 (5 bases). CDR3 length: 11 amino acids. From germline, CDR1 is SQVTM and CDR2 ANQGSEA. With 8 bases removed from V and 4 bases from J, the gap between germline ends came to 11 bases. The CDR3 reads CSLGGSYGYTF. CDR3 coding DNA: TGCAGCCTGGGGGGTAGCTATGGCTACACCTTC.

The V and J genes are TRBV5-1 and TRBJ2-3; D gene ambiguous. V was clipped by 2 bases and J by 6 bases, with 13 bases between them. This CDR3 comprises 14 residues. Germline CDR1 and CDR2: SGHRS and YFSETQ. CDR3 nucleotide sequence: TGCGCCAGCAGCTTATCATCAGGTCTTGATACGCAGTATTTT. Translation gives CASSLSSGLDTQYF.

This clone was counted ten times or more. The gene calls are TRBV12-3 or TRBV12-4 and TRBJ1-2; D ambiguous. CDR3 length: 13 residues. Trimming stripped 3 bases from V and 8 bases from J, with 13 bases between. The CDR3 DNA is TGTGCCAGCAGTTTCGACATGCCCACCGGCTACACCTTC. Translating it yields CASSFDMPTGYTF.

This chain links TRBV11-2 with TRBJ2-3, with TRBD2 matching 10 bases. This CDR3 spans 16 amino acids. J gave up 6 bases and V 1 base, and 7 bases lay outside the gene matches. Germline assignment: CDR1 SGHAT and CDR2 FQNNGV. In DNA, the CDR3 is TGTGCCAGCAGCTTAGTTATAGCGGGGGGTTGGGATACGCAGTATTTT. Amino acids: CASSLVIAGGWDTQYF. The full variable domain, in which reference TRBV11-2 and TRBJ2-3 provide the parts outside the CDR3, is EAGVAQSPRYKIIEKRQSVAFWCNPISGHATLYWYQQILGQGPKLLIQFQNNGVVDDSQLPKDRFSAERLKGVDSTLKIQPAKLEDSAVYLCASSLVIAGGWDTQYFGPGTRLTVL.

The rearrangement joins TRBV2 to TRBJ1-4; D is undetermined. Trimming cost V 7 bases and J 1 base, with 4 bases left between them. The germline V gene encodes CDR1 SNHLY and CDR2 FYNNEI. The CDR3 has 12 residues. The CDR3 region is CASIGTNEKLFF. The DNA of the CDR3 is TGTGCCAGCATTGGAACTAATGAAAAACTGTTTTTT.

The V and J genes are TRBV16 and TRBJ2-3; D not resolved. This CDR3 is built from 15 residues. The V gene's germline CDR1 is KGHSY and CDR2 FQNENV. V was trimmed by 4 bases and J by 2 bases, leaving 13 bases between them. CDR3 amino acids: CASSPFFQYTDTQYF. For the CDR3, the DNA is TGTGCCAGCAGCCCCTTTTTCCAATACACAGATACGCAGTATTTT.

J is TRBJ1-1 and V is TRBV19, with D unresolved. Trimming removed 1 base from V and 7 bases from J, with 7 bases in between. Germline V gene lookup returns CDR1 LNHDA and CDR2 SQIVND (reference sequence). The CDR3 covers 12 residues. The CDR3 spells CASSIVASEAFF. The CDR3 DNA sequence: TGTGCCAGTAGTATAGTGGCAAGTGAAGCTTTCTTT. The entire variable domain, with the rest obtained from reference TRBV19 and TRBJ1-1, is as follows: DGGITQSPKYLFRKEGQNVTLSCEQNLNHDAMYWYRQDPGQGLRLIYYSQIVNDFQKGDIAEGYSVSREKKESFPLTVTSAQKNPTAFYLCASSIVASEAFFGQGTRLTVV.

Regarding this clone: Other DNA sequences in this sample translate to the same CDR3. J is TRBJ2-1 and V is TRBV20-1; unclear D gene. The germline CDR1 and CDR2 sequences are DFQATT and SNEGSKA (reference sequence). This CDR3 has 12 residues. Trimming stripped 3 bases from V and 4 bases from J, with 7 bases between. The CDR3 bases are TGCAGTGCTAGTCGGTCTTACAATGAGCAGTTCTTC. This sequence encodes CSASRSYNEQFF.

The chain couples TRBV7-2 to TRBJ2-7; 8 bases line up with TRBD2. CDR1 is SGHTA and CDR2 is FQGNSA in the germline V gene. The CDR3 is made up of 17 amino acids. Losses at the gene ends were 1 base for V and 1 base for J; bases not matched to a gene: 9. Here the CDR3 DNA reads TGTGCCAGCAGCTTAGGAGGGGCTAGCGGGTTTTCCTACGAGCAGTACTTC. This encodes CASSLGGASGFSYEQYF.

V and J are TRBV7-9 and TRBJ2-7; 8 nucleotides agree with TRBD2. V was clipped by 1 base and J by 2 bases; unmatched bases: 4. This CDR3 is 15 amino acids long. Germline V CDR1 and CDR2: SEHNR, FQNEAQ (reference sequence). The CDR3: CASSLGAAGAYEQYF. The CDR3 bases are TGTGCCAGCAGCTTAGGGGCAGCGGGGGCCTACGAGCAGTACTTC.

The J gene is TRBJ2-7, the V gene TRBV9; D is unresolved. Germline V gene sequence: CDR1 SGDLS, CDR2 YYNGEE. The CDR3 consists of 14 residues. V gave up 0 bases and J gave up 7 bases, with 14 bases separating them. The CDR3 loop reads CASSVGVGGSEQYF. CDR3 nucleotide sequence: TGTGCCAGCAGCGTAGGGGTCGGCGGATCTGAGCAGTACTTC.

This clone was seen many times. Other DNA sequences within the sample encode an identical CDR3. The chain is built from TRBV19 and TRBJ1-5; D might be TRBD1 (6 bases). This CDR3 contains 12 residues. Germline V gives CDR1 LNHDA, CDR2 SQIVND (reference sequence). V lost 6 bases and J lost 7, with 10 bases in between. For the CDR3, the DNA is TGTGCCAGTAGGTCAGGGGTCCAGCCCCAGCATTTT. Its protein product is CASRSGVQPQHF. Full variable domain (rest looked up from reference TRBV19 and TRBJ1-5): DGGITQSPKYLFRKEGQNVTLSCEQNLNHDAMYWYRQDPGQGLRLIYYSQIVNDFQKGDIAEGYSVSREKKESFPLTVTSAQKNPTAFYLCASRSGVQPQHFGDGTRLSIL.

This chain connects TRBV6-2 or TRBV6-3 to TRBJ1-1; D remains ambiguous. The germline CDR1 and CDR2 sequences are MNHEY and SVGEGT. This CDR3 region has 13 residues. The ends were cut back, 4 bases at V and 4 bases at J, with 10 bases in the middle. The chain's CDR3 is CASSLHGGTEAFF. Written as DNA, the CDR3 is TGTGCCAGCAGTTTACATGGCGGCACTGAAGCTTTCTTT.

In DNA form, the CDR3 reads TGCGCCAGCAGCAAAAACGGGTTACTGATCACAGATACGCAGTATTTT. Its protein is CASSKNGLLITDTQYF. The chain couples TRBV5-1 to TRBJ2-3; D remains ambiguous. The length of the CDR3 is 16 residues. The germline V gene encodes CDR1 SGHRS and CDR2 YFSETQ. Deletions cut 4 bases from V and 2 bases from J, with 17 bases between.

The chain joins TRBV6-1 to TRBJ1-6; D not certain. Germline CDR1 and CDR2: MNHNS and SASEGT. The CDR3 consists of 18 residues. The V end lost 4 bases, the J end lost 8 bases, and 24 bases lay between the germline ends. For the CDR3, the DNA is TGTGCCAGCAGTGCCCGCCAAGGACCGGGTGATCTAGATTCACCCCTCCACTTT. It is translated as CASSARQGPGDLDSPLHF.

This chain links TRBV13 with TRBJ2-1; TRBD2 matches 9 bases. This CDR3 comprises 16 residues. Losses at the gene ends were 3 bases for V and 7 bases for J; bases not matched to a gene: 10. Germline CDR1 PRHDT, CDR2 FYEKMQ (reference sequence). This CDR3 is CASSFPRGGPDNEQFF. CDR3 DNA: TGTGCCAGCAGCTTCCCGCGGGGGGGCCCGGATAATGAGCAGTTCTTC.

This clone was counted between two and nine times. The gene calls are TRBV18 and TRBJ2-1; D is unclear. Germline CDR1 is KGHSH and CDR2 is LQKENI. The length of the CDR3 is 12 residues. The ends were cut back, 4 bases at V and 9 bases at J, with 10 bases in the middle. CDR3 nucleotides: TGTGCCAGCTCACAGGGATTTTCTGAGCAGTTCTTC. Its translation: CASSQGFSEQFF.

The chain recombines TRBV29-1 with TRBJ1-2, with D possibly matching TRBD1 (5 bases). The germline V gene has CDR1 SQVTM and CDR2 ANQGSEA. Trimming left V 7 bases short and J 4 bases short, with 25 bases between. CDR3 length: 16 residues. The CDR3 protein is CSAGPGRPPHTYGYTF. The CDR3 DNA is TGCAGCGCGGGGCCGGGGAGGCCCCCTCACACCTATGGCTACACCTTC.

V usage is TRBV7-9 and J usage is TRBJ1-4, with D possibly TRBD1 on 6 matching bases. The CDR3 length is 14 residues. Trimming left V 5 bases short and J 7 bases short, with 14 bases between. Germline V gene lookup returns CDR1 SEHNR and CDR2 FQNEAQ (reference sequence). CDR3 amino acids: CASSPRGDGEKLFF. The CDR3 DNA is TGTGCCAGCAGCCCAAGGGGGGACGGTGAAAAACTGTTTTTT.

The gene calls are TRBV6-5 and TRBJ2-7; TRBD1 is a possible D gene (6 bases). Germline loops: CDR1 MNHEY, CDR2 SVGAGI. This CDR3 has 15 amino acids. V shed 4 bases and J shed 0 bases, with 13 bases lying between them. CDR3 sequence (DNA): TGTGCCAGCAGTTCAGGGGCTACGAGCTCCTACGAGCAGTACTTC. Encoded protein: CASSSGATSSYEQYF.

The chain carries TRBV3-1 (or the pseudogene TRBV3-2) and TRBJ2-2, with 8 bases identical to TRBD2. This CDR3 has 16 residues. Germline V gene sequence: CDR1 LGHDT, CDR2 YNNKEL (reference sequence). V shed 2 bases and J 8 bases; nucleotides not matched to a gene: 10. In DNA, the CDR3 is TGTGCCAGCAGCCAACCCCAAGCGTCTAGCGGGGGGGAGCTGTTTTTT. Protein: CASSQPQASSGGELFF.